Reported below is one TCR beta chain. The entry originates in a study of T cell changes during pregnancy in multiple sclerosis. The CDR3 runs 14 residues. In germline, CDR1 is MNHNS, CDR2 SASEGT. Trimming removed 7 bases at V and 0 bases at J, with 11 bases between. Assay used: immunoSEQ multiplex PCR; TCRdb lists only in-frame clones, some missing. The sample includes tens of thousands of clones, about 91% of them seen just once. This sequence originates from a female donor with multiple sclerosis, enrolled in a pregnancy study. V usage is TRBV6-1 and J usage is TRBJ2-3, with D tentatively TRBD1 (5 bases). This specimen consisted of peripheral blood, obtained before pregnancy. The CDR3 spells CASTRAASTDTQYF. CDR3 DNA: TGTGCCAGCACCAGGGCAGCTAGCACAGATACGCAGTATTTT.